This T cell receptor beta chain was obtained from a study of shared clonotypes between healthy human individuals. The germline CDR1 and CDR2 sequences are GTSNPN and SVGIG (reference sequence). Trimming took off 0 bases at V and 0 bases at J, with 5 bases between the two ends. The CDR3 spans 14 residues. As for this clone: The same CDR3 is also encoded by other DNA sequences in this sample.

CD45RA-negative memory and CD45RA+ naive subsets were split from the CD4+ cells. Template for every sorted-subset replicate PCR totaled 200 to 250 ng DNA, 25,000 to 35,000 T cell genomes. Measured with immunoSEQ multiplex PCR; TCRdb has only the in-frame clones, and not every one. This sample has some 2,100,000 clones; under 97% occur once, and the top ten carry approximately 0.13%. This chain joins TRBV30 and TRBJ1-4; D is unresolved. This clonotype originated in a man in his late teens or twenties in good health. The source material was naive CD4+ T cells sorted from blood. Subset described: CD45RA+ positively selected. CDR3 amino acids: CAWSVGSTNEKLFF. CDR3 DNA sequence: TGTGCCTGGAGTGTAGGGTCAACTAATGAAAAACTGTTTTTT.